This TCR beta chain was found in a study of response to subunit inactivated influenza vaccine. TCRdb re-called the RT-PCR reads through MiXCR, storing one row per CDR3 protein. The table records approximately 500,000 distinct CDR3 sequences, 13% to 15% of them present only once. This clonotype was detected a few times. What it recognizes is unknown. One end of the junction does not line up with germline, which may come from a read error. Germline CDR1 is DFQATT and CDR2 is SNEGSKA (reference sequence). The CDR3 consists of 11 residues. General study points: Every seasonal influenza vaccination brings in few new T cells, the authors suggested.

The sequenced sample was PBMCs from blood, obtained roughly 12 days after vaccination. The sequence was collected from a man aged 50-59 years who received an inactivated influenza vaccine. This sequence joins TRBV20-1 and TRBJ2-5; weak D call: TRBD2 (6 bases). CDR3 region: CSASSDYPAPF. DNA for the CDR3: TGCAGTGCTAGCTCGGACTACCCAGCCCCCTTC.